Sequencing of this TCR beta chain was carried out in a study of T-cell memory formation after mild COVID-19. V was trimmed by 2 bases and J by 4 bases, leaving 14 bases between them. The CDR3 contains 15 residues. 5'RACE, which relied on constant-segment primers, yielded TCR alpha and TCR beta cDNA libraries carrying sample barcodes and UMIs. TCRdb redid the calling of the 5' RACE reads with MiXCR, one entry per CDR3 protein. This table holds around 510,000 distinct CDR3 sequences, roughly a fifth found once. Sequences were obtained from PBMCs or a T cell subset sorted from them (not recorded which). J is TRBJ1-2 and V is TRBV12-3 or TRBV12-4; no definite D call. The receptor was derived from an adult woman who had mild COVID-19 (a few samples of this study predate the infection). Cell type and time point are not known. The CDR3 sequence is CASSLFLRSTYGYTF. CDR3 bases: TGTGCCAGCAGTTTATTTCTCAGGTCGACCTATGGCTACACCTTC.